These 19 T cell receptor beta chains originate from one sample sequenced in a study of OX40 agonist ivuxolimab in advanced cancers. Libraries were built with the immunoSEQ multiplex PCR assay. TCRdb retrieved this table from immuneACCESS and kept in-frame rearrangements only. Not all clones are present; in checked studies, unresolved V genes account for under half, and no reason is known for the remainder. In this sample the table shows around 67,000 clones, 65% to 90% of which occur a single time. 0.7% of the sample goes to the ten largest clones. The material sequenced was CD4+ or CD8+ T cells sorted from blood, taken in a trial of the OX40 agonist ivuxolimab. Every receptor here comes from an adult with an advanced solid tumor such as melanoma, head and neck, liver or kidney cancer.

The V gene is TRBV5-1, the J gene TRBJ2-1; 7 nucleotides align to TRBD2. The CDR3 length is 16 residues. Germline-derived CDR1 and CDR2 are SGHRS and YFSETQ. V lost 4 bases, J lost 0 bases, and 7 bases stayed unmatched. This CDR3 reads CASSQLASSSYNEQFF. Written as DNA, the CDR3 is TGCGCCAGCAGCCAACTAGCGTCTAGCTCCTACAATGAGCAGTTCTTC.

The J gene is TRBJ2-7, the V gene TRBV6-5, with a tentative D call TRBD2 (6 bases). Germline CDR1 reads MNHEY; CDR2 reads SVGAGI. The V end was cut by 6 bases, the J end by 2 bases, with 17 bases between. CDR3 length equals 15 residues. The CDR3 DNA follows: TGTGCCAGCAGCCCGCTGACTAGTAGGGCCTACGAGCAGTACTTC. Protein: CASSPLTSRAYEQYF.

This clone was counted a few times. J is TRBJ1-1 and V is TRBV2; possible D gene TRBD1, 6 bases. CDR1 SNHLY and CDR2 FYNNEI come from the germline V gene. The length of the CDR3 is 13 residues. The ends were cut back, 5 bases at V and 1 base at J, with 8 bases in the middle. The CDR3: CASSRTANTEAFF. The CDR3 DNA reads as TGTGCCAGCAGTAGGACAGCGAACACTGAAGCTTTCTTT.

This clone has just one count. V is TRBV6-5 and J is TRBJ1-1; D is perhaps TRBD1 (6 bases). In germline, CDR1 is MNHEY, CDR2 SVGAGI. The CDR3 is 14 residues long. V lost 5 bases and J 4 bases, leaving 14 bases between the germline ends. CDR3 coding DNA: TGTGCCAGCAGTGGGGGGGCCCTGGCCACTGAAGCTTTCTTT. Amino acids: CASSGGALATEAFF.

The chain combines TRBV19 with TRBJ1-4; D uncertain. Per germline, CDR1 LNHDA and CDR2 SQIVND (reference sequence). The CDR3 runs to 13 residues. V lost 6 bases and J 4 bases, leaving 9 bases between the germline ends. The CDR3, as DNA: TGTGCCAGTAGGGGCAGAAGTAATGAAAAACTGTTTTTT. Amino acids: CASRGRSNEKLFF.

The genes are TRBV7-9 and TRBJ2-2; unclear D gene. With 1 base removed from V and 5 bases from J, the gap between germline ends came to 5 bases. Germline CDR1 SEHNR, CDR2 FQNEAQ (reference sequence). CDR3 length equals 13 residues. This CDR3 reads CASSLVQTGELFF. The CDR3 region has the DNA TGTGCCAGCAGCTTAGTTCAGACCGGGGAGCTGTTTTTT. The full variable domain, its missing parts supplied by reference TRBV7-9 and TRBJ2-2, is DTGVSQNPRHKITKRGQNVTFRCDPISEHNRLYWYRQTLGQGPEFLTYFQNEAQLEKSRLLSDRFSAERPKGSFSTLEIQRTEQGDSAMYLCASSLVQTGELFFGEGSRLTVL.

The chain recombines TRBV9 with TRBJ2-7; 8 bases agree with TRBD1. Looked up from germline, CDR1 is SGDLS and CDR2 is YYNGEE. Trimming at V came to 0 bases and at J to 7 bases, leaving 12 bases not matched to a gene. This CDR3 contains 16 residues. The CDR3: CASSVAPGQGMGEQYF. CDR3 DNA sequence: TGTGCCAGCAGCGTAGCCCCCGGACAGGGTATGGGGGAGCAGTACTTC.

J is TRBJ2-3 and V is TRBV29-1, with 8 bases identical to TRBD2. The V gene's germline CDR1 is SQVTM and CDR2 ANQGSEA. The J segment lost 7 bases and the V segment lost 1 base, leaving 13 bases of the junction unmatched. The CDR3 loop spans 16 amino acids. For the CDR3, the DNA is TGCAGCGTTGAAGTTGGAGGACTAGCAGGAGCAAATACGCAGTATTTT. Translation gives CSVEVGGLAGANTQYF.

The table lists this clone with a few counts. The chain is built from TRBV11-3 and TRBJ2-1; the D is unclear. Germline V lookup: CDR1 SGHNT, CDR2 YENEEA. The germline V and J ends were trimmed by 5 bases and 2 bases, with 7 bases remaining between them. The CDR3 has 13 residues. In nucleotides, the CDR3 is TGTGCCAGCAGCGTACGACCCTACAATGAGCAGTTCTTC. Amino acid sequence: CASSVRPYNEQFF.

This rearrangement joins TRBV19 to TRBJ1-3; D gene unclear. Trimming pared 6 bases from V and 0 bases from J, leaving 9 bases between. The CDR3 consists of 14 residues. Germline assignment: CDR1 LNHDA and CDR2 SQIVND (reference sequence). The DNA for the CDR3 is TGTGCCAGTAGGCCAATGAGCTCTGGAAACACCATATATTTT. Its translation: CASRPMSSGNTIYF.

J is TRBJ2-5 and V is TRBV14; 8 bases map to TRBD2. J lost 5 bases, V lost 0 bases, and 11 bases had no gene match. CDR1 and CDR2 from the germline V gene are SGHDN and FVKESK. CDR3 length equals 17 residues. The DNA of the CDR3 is TGTGCCAGCAGCCAAGATGTCAGCGGGAGTATCATGGAGACCCAGTACTTC. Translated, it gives CASSQDVSGSIMETQYF. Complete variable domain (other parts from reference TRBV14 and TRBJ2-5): EAGVTQFPSHSVIEKGQTVTLRCDPISGHDNLYWYRRVMGKEIKFLLHFVKESKQDESGMPNNRFLAERTGGTYSTLKVQPAELEDSGVYFCASSQDVSGSIMETQYFGPGTRLLVL.

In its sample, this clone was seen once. CDR3 bases: TGTGCCAGCAGCTTAATAGGAGGGGACACTGAAGCTTTCTTT. Translating it yields CASSLIGGDTEAFF. The rearrangement links TRBV7-3 to TRBJ1-1, with a possible D match to TRBD1 (5 bases). Germline loops: CDR1 SGHTA, CDR2 FQGTGA. This CDR3 contains 14 residues. V dropped 1 base and J dropped 3 bases, with 9 bases sitting between them.

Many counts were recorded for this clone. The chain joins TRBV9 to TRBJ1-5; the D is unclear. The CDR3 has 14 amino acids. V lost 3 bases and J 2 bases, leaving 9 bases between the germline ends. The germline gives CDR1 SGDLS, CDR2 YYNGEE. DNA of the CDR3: TGTGCCAGCAGCGGTGGGAGCGGCAATCAGCCCCAGCATTTT. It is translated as CASSGGSGNQPQHF.

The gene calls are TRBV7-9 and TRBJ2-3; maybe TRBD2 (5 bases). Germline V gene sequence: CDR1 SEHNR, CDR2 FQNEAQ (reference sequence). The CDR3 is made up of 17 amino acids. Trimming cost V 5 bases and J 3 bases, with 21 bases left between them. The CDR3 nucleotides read TGTGCCAGCAGCAGAACCCTCCCTGCGGGCCCGACAGATACGCAGTATTTT. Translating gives CASSRTLPAGPTDTQYF.

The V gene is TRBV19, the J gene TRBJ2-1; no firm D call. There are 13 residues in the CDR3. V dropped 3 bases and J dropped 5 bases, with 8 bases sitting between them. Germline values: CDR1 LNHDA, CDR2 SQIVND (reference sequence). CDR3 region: CASSIATNNEQFF. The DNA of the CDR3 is TGTGCCAGTAGTATCGCTACGAACAATGAGCAGTTCTTC.

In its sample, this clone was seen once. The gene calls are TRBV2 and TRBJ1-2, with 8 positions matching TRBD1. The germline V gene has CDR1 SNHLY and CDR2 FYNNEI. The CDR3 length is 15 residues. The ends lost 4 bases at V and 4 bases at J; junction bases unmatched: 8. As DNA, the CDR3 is TGTGCCAGCAGTGCCCGGACAGGGCAAGGCTATGGCTACACCTTC. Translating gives CASSARTGQGYGYTF.

Here the CDR3 reads CASSHPGDSAVYEQYF. CDR3 sequence (DNA): TGTGCCAGCAGTCATCCCGGGGACTCCGCGGTGTACGAGCAGTACTTC. The J gene is TRBJ2-7, the V gene TRBV7-2; D is perhaps TRBD2 (6 bases). Germline lookup yields CDR1 SGHTA and CDR2 FQGNSA. The V end was cut by 6 bases, the J end by 4 bases, with 22 bases between. The CDR3 contains 16 residues.

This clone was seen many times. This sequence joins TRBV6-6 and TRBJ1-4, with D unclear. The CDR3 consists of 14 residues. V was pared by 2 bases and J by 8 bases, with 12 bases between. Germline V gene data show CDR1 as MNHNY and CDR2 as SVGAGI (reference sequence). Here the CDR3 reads CASSYLGGGEKLFF. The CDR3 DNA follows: TGTGCCAGCAGTTACCTCGGAGGTGGAGAAAAACTGTTTTTT.

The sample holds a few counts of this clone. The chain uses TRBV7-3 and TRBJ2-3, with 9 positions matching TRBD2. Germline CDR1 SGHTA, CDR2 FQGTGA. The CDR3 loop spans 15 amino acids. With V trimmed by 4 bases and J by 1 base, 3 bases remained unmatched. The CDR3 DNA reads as TGTGCCAGCAGCTCCGGGACTAGCCGCACAGATACGCAGTATTTT. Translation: CASSSGTSRTDTQYF.